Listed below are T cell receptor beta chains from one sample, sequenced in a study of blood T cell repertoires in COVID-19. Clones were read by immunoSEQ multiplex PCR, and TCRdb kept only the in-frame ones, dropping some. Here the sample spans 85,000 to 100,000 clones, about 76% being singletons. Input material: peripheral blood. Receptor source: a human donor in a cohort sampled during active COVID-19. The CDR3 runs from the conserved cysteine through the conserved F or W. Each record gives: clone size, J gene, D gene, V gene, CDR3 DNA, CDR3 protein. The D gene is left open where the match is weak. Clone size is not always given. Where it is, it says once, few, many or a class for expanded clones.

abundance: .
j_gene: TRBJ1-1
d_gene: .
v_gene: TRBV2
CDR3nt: TGTGCCAGCAGTGAAGATCCCCGAGGCACTGAAGCTTTCTTT
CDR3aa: CASSEDPRGTEAFF

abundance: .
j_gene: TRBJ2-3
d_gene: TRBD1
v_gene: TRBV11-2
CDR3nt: TGTGCCAGCAGCTTGGACAGGGCAGATACGCAGTATTTT
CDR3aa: CASSLDRADTQYF

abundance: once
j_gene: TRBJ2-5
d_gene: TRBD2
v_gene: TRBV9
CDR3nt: TGTGCCAGCAGCGAACTAAGCGGGAGGCAAGAGACCCAGTACTTC
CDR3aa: CASSELSGRQETQYF

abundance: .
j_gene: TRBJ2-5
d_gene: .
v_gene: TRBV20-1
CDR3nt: TGCAGTGCGCTAAGTGGTGAGACCCAGTACTTC
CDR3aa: CSALSGETQYF

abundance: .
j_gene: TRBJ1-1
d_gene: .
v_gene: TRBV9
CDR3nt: TGTGCCAGCAGCGTACCGGGGAACACTGAAGCTTTCTTT
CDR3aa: CASSVPGNTEAFF

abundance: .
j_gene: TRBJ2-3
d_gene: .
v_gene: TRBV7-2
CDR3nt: TGTGCCAGCAGCTTAGCCGGATGGGCTACGCAGTATTTT
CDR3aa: CASSLAGWATQYF

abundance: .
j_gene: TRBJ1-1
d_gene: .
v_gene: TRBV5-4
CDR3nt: TGTGCCAGCAGCTCACAGGGAAGGGGCACTGAAGCTTTCTTT
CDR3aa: CASSSQGRGTEAFF

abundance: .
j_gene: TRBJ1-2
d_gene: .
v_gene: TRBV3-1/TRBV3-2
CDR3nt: TGTGCCAGCAGCCAAGAAGGAGTGAGGGCCGGGGGCTACACCTTC
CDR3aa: CASSQEGVRAGGYTF

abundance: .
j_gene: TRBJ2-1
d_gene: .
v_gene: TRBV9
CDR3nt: TGTGCCAGCAGCGTAGATCGTACTAGAGCAGAGCAGTTCTTC
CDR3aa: CASSVDRTRAEQFF

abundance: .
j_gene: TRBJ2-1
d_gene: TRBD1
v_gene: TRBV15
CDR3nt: TGTGCCACCAGCAGAGATTTGACGGGACAGGGGTCCAATGAGCAGTTCTTC
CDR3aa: CATSRDLTGQGSNEQFF

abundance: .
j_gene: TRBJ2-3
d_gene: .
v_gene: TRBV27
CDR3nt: TGTGCCAGCAGTATTTGGTATGGCTCTAGCACAGATACGCAGTATTTT
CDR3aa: CASSIWYGSSTDTQYF

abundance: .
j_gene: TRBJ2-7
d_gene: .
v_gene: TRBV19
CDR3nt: TGTGCCAGTAGTCCGAATCGGGGGGAGCAGTACTTC
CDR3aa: CASSPNRGEQYF

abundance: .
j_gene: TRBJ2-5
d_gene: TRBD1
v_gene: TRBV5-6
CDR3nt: TGTGCCAGCAGCTTGTTCGGGACAGGGCTTGAGACCCAGTACTTC
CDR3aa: CASSLFGTGLETQYF

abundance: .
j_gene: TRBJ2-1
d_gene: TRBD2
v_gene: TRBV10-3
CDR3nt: TGTGCCATCAGTGAATCAGCTAGCGGGAGTTCCTACAATGAGCAGTTCTTC
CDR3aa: CAISESASGSSYNEQFF

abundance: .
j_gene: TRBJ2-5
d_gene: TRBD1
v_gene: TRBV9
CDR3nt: TGTGCCAGCAGCTCCATTCCGGGACAGGGAGGAGAGACCCAGTACTTC
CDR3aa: CASSSIPGQGGETQYF

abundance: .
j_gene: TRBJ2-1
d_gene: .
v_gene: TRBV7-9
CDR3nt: TGTGCCAGCAGTCCTACAGAGGACAACTACAATGAGCAGTTCTTC
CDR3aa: CASSPTEDNYNEQFF

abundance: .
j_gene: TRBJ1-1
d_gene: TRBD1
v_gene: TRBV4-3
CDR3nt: TGCGCCAGCAGCCACGGGACAGAGAACACTGAAGCTTTCTTT
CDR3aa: CASSHGTENTEAFF

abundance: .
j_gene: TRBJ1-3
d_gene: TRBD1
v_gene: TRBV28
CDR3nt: TGTGCCAGCAGTCCAGGGGGCTATGGAAACACCATATATTTT
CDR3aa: CASSPGGYGNTIYF

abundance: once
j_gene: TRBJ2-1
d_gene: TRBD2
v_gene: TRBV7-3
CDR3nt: TGTGCCAGCAGCGACGGACTAGGGCCCTACAATGAGCAGTTCTTC
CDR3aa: CASSDGLGPYNEQFF

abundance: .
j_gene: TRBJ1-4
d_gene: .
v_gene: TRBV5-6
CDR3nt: TGTGCCAGCAGCTTAGGTTCTGGGGGCAATGAAAAACTGTTTTTT
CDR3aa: CASSLGSGGNEKLFF

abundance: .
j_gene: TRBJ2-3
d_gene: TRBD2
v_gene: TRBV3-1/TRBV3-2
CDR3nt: TGTGCCAGCAGCCCGCGGGAGTTGGATACGCAGTATTTT
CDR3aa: CASSPRELDTQYF

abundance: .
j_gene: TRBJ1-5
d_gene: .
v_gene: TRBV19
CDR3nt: TGTGCCAGTAGTACCACAGGGTTTGTGCAGCCCCAGCATTTT
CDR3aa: CASSTTGFVQPQHF

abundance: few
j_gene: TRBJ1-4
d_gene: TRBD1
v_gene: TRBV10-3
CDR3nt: TGTGCCATCAGGGGACAGGGGGCAACTAATGAAAAACTGTTTTTT
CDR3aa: CAIRGQGATNEKLFF

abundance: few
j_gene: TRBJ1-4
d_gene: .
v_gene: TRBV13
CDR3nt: TGTGCCAGCCGCCAAAGTGTAGCAACTAATGAAAAACTGTTTTTT
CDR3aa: CASRQSVATNEKLFF

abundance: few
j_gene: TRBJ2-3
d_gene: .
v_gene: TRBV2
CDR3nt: TGTGCCAGCAGTTTTAGGAGACCGAGCACAGATACGCAGTATTTT
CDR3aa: CASSFRRPSTDTQYF

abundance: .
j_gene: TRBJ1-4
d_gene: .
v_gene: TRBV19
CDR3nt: TGTGCCAGTAGACCACGATCGACACCAACTAATGAAAAACTGTTTTTT
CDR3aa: CASRPRSTPTNEKLFF

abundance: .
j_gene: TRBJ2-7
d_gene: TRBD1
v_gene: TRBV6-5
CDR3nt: TGTGCCAGCAGCACCGGGACAGGGCCATACGAGCAGTACTTC
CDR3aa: CASSTGTGPYEQYF

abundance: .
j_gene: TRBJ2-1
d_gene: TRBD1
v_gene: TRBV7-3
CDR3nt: TGTGCCAGCAGGACCGGGACAGATTACAATGAGCAGTTCTTC
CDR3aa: CASRTGTDYNEQFF

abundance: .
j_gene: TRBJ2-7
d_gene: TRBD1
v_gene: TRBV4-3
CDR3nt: TGCGCCAGCAGCCGAAGACAGGGCTACGAGCAGTACTTC
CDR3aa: CASSRRQGYEQYF

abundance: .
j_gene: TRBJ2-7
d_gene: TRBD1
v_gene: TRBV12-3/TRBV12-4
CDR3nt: TGTGCCAGCAGTTCAGGACAGGGCGAGCAGTACTTC
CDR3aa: CASSSGQGEQYF

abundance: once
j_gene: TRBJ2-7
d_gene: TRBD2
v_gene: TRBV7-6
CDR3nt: TGTGCCAGCAGCGTACTAGCGGGAGTTAACTACGAGCAGTACTTC
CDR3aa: CASSVLAGVNYEQYF

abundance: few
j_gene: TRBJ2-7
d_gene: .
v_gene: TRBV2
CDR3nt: TGTGCCAGCAATCCGGTCGGCCCGGGCGAGCAGTACTTC
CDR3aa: CASNPVGPGEQYF

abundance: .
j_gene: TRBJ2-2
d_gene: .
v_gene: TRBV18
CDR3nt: TGTGCCAGCTCACCAATTCCGCCCAGGGGGGAAACCGGGGAGCTGTTTTTT
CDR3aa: CASSPIPPRGETGELFF

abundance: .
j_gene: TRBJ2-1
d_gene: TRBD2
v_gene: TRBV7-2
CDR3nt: TGTGCCAGCAGCTTGGGGACTACTCTAACTGAGCAGTTCTTC
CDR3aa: CASSLGTTLTEQFF

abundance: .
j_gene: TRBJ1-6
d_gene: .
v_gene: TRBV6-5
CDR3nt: TGTGCCAGCAGTTACTCGTCAGACACACCCCTCCACTTT
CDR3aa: CASSYSSDTPLHF

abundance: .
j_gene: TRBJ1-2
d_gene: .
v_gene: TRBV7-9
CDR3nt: TGTGCCAGCAGCTTAGGAGGAGGGGTCATCGACTATGGCTACACCTTC
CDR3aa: CASSLGGGVIDYGYTF

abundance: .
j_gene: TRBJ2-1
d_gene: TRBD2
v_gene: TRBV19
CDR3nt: TGTGCCAGTACCAATTTTCGAGCGGGGAGCTCCTACAATGAGCAGTTCTTC
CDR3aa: CASTNFRAGSSYNEQFF

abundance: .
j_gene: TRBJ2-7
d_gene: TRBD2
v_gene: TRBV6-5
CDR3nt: TGTGCCAGCAGGCGGGGACTAGCGTACTACGAGCAGTACTTC
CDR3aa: CASRRGLAYYEQYF

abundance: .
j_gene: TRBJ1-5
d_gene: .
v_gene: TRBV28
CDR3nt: TGTGCCAGCAGCATGGGCTGGGCTTATAGCAATCAGCCCCAGCATTTT
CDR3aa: CASSMGWAYSNQPQHF

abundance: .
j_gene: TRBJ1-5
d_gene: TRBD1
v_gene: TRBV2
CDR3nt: TGTGCCGGATCCAGGGGGCCCAATCAGCCCCAGCATTTT
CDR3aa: CAGSRGPNQPQHF

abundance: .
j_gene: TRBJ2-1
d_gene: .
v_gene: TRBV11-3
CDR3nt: TGTGCCAGCAGCTTAGGCGGCAGCCTTACTTCCAATGAGCAGTTCTTC
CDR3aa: CASSLGGSLTSNEQFF

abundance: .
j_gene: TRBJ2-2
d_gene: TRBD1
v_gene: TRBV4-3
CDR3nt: TGCGCCAGCAGCCAAGGGACAGGGATAACCGGGGAGCTGTTTTTT
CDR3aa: CASSQGTGITGELFF

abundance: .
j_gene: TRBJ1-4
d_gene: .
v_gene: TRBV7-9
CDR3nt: TGTGCCAGCAGCTTAGCGGGGGGGGATTCCCACGAAAAACTGTTTTTT
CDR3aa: CASSLAGGDSHEKLFF

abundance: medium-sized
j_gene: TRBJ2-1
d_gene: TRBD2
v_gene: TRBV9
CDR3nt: TGTGCCAGCAGCCCAGCGCCGGGACTAGGACCAAATGAGCAGTTCTTC
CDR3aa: CASSPAPGLGPNEQFF

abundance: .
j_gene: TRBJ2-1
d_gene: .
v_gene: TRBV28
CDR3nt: TGTGCCAGCAGTTTATGGGGATGGGATGGAGGTGAGCAGTTCTTC
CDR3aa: CASSLWGWDGGEQFF

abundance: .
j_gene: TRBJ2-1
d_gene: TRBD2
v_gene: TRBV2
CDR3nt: TGTGCCAGCAGTGATCAGGCTAGCGGGAGTTTCAGGGAGCAGTTCTTC
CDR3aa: CASSDQASGSFREQFF

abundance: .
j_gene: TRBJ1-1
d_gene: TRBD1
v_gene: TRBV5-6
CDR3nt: TGTGCCAGCAGCTTGGGACAGGGCGTGATGAACACTGAAGCTTTCTTT
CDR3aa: CASSLGQGVMNTEAFF

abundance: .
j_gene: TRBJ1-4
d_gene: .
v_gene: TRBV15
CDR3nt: TGTGCCACCAGCAGAGATCGAGCAACTAATGAAAAACTGTTTTTT
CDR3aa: CATSRDRATNEKLFF

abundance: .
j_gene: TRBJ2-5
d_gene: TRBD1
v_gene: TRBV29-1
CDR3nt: TGCAGCGTCCATACTCCGGGACAGCAAGAGACCCAGTACTTC
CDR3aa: CSVHTPGQQETQYF

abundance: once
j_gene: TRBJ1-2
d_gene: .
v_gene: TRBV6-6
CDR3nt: TGTGCCAGCAGTCCGGGTAGTAACTATGGCTACACCTTC
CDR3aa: CASSPGSNYGYTF

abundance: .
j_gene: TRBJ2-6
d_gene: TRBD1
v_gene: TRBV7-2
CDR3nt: TGTGCCAGCAGCCCCGGGACAGGGGTTGCAGGGGCCAACGTCCTGACTTTC
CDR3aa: CASSPGTGVAGANVLTF

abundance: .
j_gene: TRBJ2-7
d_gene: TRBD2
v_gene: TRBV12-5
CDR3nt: TGTGCTAGGGCCCTCTTAGCGGGCCTTGGTTACGAGCAGTACTTC
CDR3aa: CARALLAGLGYEQYF

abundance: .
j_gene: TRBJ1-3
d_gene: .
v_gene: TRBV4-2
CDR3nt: TGTGCCAGCAGCCAAGGGACTCTTGGAAACACCATATATTTT
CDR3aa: CASSQGTLGNTIYF

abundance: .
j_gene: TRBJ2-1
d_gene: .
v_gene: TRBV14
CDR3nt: TGTGCCAGCAGTGGAGTCGCGCTGCCGCAGTTCTTC
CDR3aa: CASSGVALPQFF